Detailed here is one TCR beta chain. No antigen is known for it. The data were obtained in a study of T cell responses to AZD1222 COVID-19 vaccine. The table came from immunoSEQ multiplex PCR; TCRdb's copy has only in-frame clones and leaves some out. Of 60,000 to 85,000 clones listed, more than 70% are singletons. General study results and limits: The span of vaccine-associated CD4 TCRs extended across spike, with dominance at 160-218 and 743-854.

Sequencing was performed on peripheral blood, taken 28 days after the second dose of the MenACWY control vaccine. The clonotype originates from an adult who received the MenACWY meningococcal vaccine as a control.

CDR3 nucleotides: TGTGCCAGCAGTTACTCGGGCGGGGACTACGAGCAGTACTTC. It codes for CASSYSGGDYEQYF. This rearrangement joins TRBV6-2 or TRBV6-3 to TRBJ2-7, with D perhaps matching TRBD2 (6 bases). The CDR3 loop spans 14 amino acids. CDR1 is MNHEY, CDR2 SVGEGT, per germline. V shed 0 bases and J shed 3 bases, with 9 bases lying between them.